These 25 T cell receptor beta chains were all obtained from the same sample, sequenced in a study of cytomegalovirus exposure and HLA in healthy donors. The PCR contained 60 Vbeta and 13 Jbeta primers. TCRdb's copy holds only in-frame clones and misses some; the assay was immunoSEQ multiplex PCR. The table includes about 140,000 clones, approximately 86% detected once. Sequencing used PBMCs. These TCRs come from a woman in her forties in good health and CMV-seronegative.

The J gene is TRBJ1-1, the V gene TRBV7-2, with a weak D call TRBD1 (5 bases). Trimming left V 1 base short and J 0 bases short, with 12 bases between. In germline, CDR1 is SGHTA, CDR2 FQGNSA. This CDR3 contains 16 residues. CDR3 sequence reads: CASSLGAGIMNTEAFF. The CDR3 DNA is TGTGCCAGCAGCTTAGGGGCAGGGATCATGAACACTGAAGCTTTCTTT. The full variable domain, with the rest looked up from reference TRBV7-2 and TRBJ1-1, is GAGVSQSPSNKVTEKGKDVELRCDPISGHTALYWYRQSLGQGLEFLIYFQGNSAPDKSGLPSDRFSAERTGGSVSTLTIQRTQQEDSAVYLCASSLGAGIMNTEAFFGQGTRLTVV.

The gene calls are TRBV11-2 and TRBJ2-5; the match to TRBD2 covers 7 bases. Germline V lookup: CDR1 SGHAT, CDR2 FQNNGV. J was trimmed by 1 base and V by 3 bases; bases with no gene match: 2. CDR3 length: 14 amino acids. This chain's CDR3 is CASSFASGQETQYF. In DNA, the CDR3 is TGTGCCAGCAGCTTTGCTAGCGGCCAAGAGACCCAGTACTTC.

On this clone: One junction end disagrees with the germline gene, perhaps due to a read error. This chain uses TRBV7-9 with TRBJ2-7; D is possibly TRBD2 (5 bases). CDR3 length: 12 residues. CDR1 is SEHNR, CDR2 FQNEAQ, per germline (reference sequence). The CDR3 DNA is TGTTCCAGCAGCTTACTAGGTTACGAGCAGTACTTC. Translated: CSSSLLGYEQYF.

The genes are TRBV5-1 and TRBJ2-3; 10 bases are shared with TRBD1. The germline V gene encodes CDR1 SGHRS and CDR2 YFSETQ. The CDR3 spans 15 residues. After removal of 4 bases from V and 4 bases from J, the junction contained 6 bases not matched to a gene. CDR3: CASSDQGQGSDTQYF. CDR3 sequence (DNA): TGCGCCAGCAGCGACCAGGGACAGGGGTCAGATACGCAGTATTTT.

The J gene is TRBJ2-3, the V gene TRBV7-2, with 10 bases identical to TRBD2. CDR1 and CDR2 (germline): SGHTA, FQGNSA. The CDR3 totals 16 residues. V lost 5 bases to trimming and J lost 0 bases; unmatched junction nucleotides: 5. DNA for the CDR3: TGTGCCAGCAGCGCCCGACTAGCGGGTAGCACAGATACGCAGTATTTT. Its translation: CASSARLAGSTDTQYF.

This clone appeared a single time. This chain links TRBV5-1 with TRBJ2-1, with 10 bases fitting TRBD2. The length of the CDR3 is 16 residues. J gave up 3 bases and V 0 bases, and 3 bases lay outside the gene matches. Germline CDR1 reads SGHRS; CDR2 reads YFSETQ. CDR3 in amino acids: CASSLGLAGIYNEQFF. DNA of the CDR3: TGCGCCAGCAGCTTGGGACTAGCGGGCATCTACAATGAGCAGTTCTTC.

The table lists this clone with a few counts. The chain employs TRBV6-6 and TRBJ2-7; 7 bases match TRBD2. CDR1 is MNHNY, CDR2 SVGAGI, per germline (reference sequence). The CDR3 spans 14 residues. The V and J ends lost 6 bases and 2 bases, in that order; junction bases with no gene match: 7. CDR3 region: CASSSGGGPYEQYF. CDR3 nucleotide sequence: TGTGCCAGCAGCTCGGGGGGAGGCCCCTACGAGCAGTACTTC.

V and J are TRBV2 and TRBJ2-6; D gene ambiguous. This CDR3 contains 13 residues. Germline-derived CDR1 and CDR2 are SNHLY and FYNNEI. V was shortened by 8 bases and J by 0 bases, with 5 bases between the two germline ends. The CDR3 region is CASAYSGANVLTF. The CDR3 DNA sequence: TGTGCCAGCGCGTACTCTGGGGCCAACGTCCTGACTTTC.

Comment on this clone: The junction does not match germline at one end; this may be a read error. The J gene is TRBJ2-1, the V gene TRBV7-8; D possibly corresponds to TRBD2 (5 bases). This CDR3 has 13 amino acids. Germline V lookup: CDR1 SGHVS, CDR2 FQNEAQ. In DNA form, the CDR3 reads TGTGCCAGCAGCGGGAGCTCCTACAATAAGCAGTTCTTC. It specifies CASSGSSYNKQFF.

This sequence joins TRBV7-9 and TRBJ2-1; D unclear. Germline CDR1 reads SEHNR; CDR2 reads FQNEAQ (reference sequence). Trimming took off 2 bases at V and 9 bases at J, with 17 bases between the two ends. The CDR3 is 15 amino acids. The CDR3 sequence: CASSLIRDSVVEQFF. The DNA of the CDR3 is TGTGCCAGCAGCTTAATCCGTGACTCCGTGGTTGAGCAGTTCTTC.

The chain has TRBV11-2 and TRBJ2-3; possibly TRBD1 for D (6 bases). Germline V lookup: CDR1 SGHAT, CDR2 FQNNGV. V gave up 5 bases and J gave up 2 bases, with 11 bases separating them. The CDR3 has 14 amino acids. The CDR3 DNA reads TGTGCCAGCAGCCCGGACAGCTACACAGATACGCAGTATTTT. Translating gives CASSPDSYTDTQYF.

The sample holds a few counts of this clone. The chain links TRBV4-2 to TRBJ1-4, with D hard to call. Trimming took off 0 bases at V and 8 bases at J, with 4 bases between the two ends. Germline V gene sequence: CDR1 LGHNA, CDR2 YNFKEQ. The CDR3 has 12 residues. CDR3 sequence: CASSQEGEKLFF. The CDR3 nucleotides read TGTGCCAGCAGCCAAGAGGGCGAAAAACTGTTTTTT.

This clone was counted once. The chain carries TRBV28 and TRBJ2-2; TRBD2 aligns across 10 bases. After removal of 5 bases from V and 4 bases from J, the junction contained 4 bases not matched to a gene. Germline lookup yields CDR1 MDHEN and CDR2 SYDVKM. The CDR3 contains 15 residues. The CDR3 DNA follows: TGTGCCAGCAGTCCGTTAGCGGGGGGCACCGGGGAGCTGTTTTTT. Protein sequence: CASSPLAGGTGELFF. The full variable domain, its missing parts supplied by reference TRBV28 and TRBJ2-2, is DVKVTQSSRYLVKRTGEKVFLECVQDMDHENMFWYRQDPGLGLRLIYFSYDVKMKEKGDIPEGYSVSREKKERFSLILESASTNQTSMYLCASSPLAGGTGELFFGEGSRLTVL.

The chain joins TRBV7-6 to TRBJ2-1; D is uncertain. Germline V lookup: CDR1 SGHVS, CDR2 FNYEAQ. The CDR3 has 15 amino acids. V gave up 2 bases and J gave up 1 base, with 9 bases separating them. The CDR3 nucleotides read TGTGCCAGCAGCTTATATGACGGGTCCTACAATGAGCAGTTCTTC. It yields the protein CASSLYDGSYNEQFF. Filled out from reference TRBV7-6 and TRBJ2-1, the complete variable domain reads GAGVSQSPRYKVTKRGQDVALRCDPISGHVSLYWYRQALGQGPEFLTYFNYEAQQDKSGLPNDRFSAERPEGSISTLTIQRTEQRDSAMYRCASSLYDGSYNEQFFGPGTRLTVL.

The chain employs TRBV6-4 and TRBJ1-2; 9 bases align to TRBD1. Per the germline V gene, CDR1 is MRHNA and CDR2 is SNTAGT. The CDR3 contains 12 residues. Germline trimming cut 6 bases from V and 8 bases from J; bases unmatched to any gene: 4. The CDR3 is CASRQTGGGYTF. In nucleotides, the CDR3 is TGTGCCAGCAGGCAGACAGGGGGAGGCTACACCTTC.

This clone occurred a few times. The V call is TRBV6-5, the J call TRBJ2-7; TRBD1 matches at 9 bases. The CDR3 is 12 residues long. V shed 5 bases, J shed 6 bases, and the junction held 2 bases outside the gene matches. Germline V gives CDR1 MNHEY, CDR2 SVGAGI. The CDR3 region is CASSKTGGEQYF. The CDR3 DNA sequence: TGTGCCAGCAGTAAGACAGGGGGCGAGCAGTACTTC.

With regard to this clone: Other DNA sequences in the sample encode the same CDR3. This chain connects TRBV7-2 to TRBJ2-5, with 8 bases lining up with TRBD2. The CDR3 is 14 residues long. CDR1 and CDR2 from the germline V gene are SGHTA and FQGNSA. V lost 0 bases, J lost 3 bases, and 0 bases stayed unmatched. The CDR3 region is CASSLAGGEETQYF. The DNA of the CDR3 is TGTGCCAGCAGCTTAGCCGGGGGGGAAGAGACCCAGTACTTC.

This chain connects TRBV11-2 to TRBJ2-3; 16 bases are shared with TRBD2. Germline CDR1 is SGHAT and CDR2 is FQNNGV. The ends lost 5 bases at V and 5 bases at J; junction bases unmatched: 4. CDR3 length equals 16 residues. CDR3 sequence reads: CASSLGLAGGGDTQYF. The CDR3 DNA reads TGTGCCAGCAGCCTGGGACTAGCGGGAGGGGGAGATACGCAGTATTTT.

This clone was counted a single time. V is TRBV11-3 and J is TRBJ2-1; possible D gene TRBD2, 6 bases. V lost 3 bases and J 4 bases, leaving 10 bases between the germline ends. CDR1 and CDR2 (germline): SGHNT, YENEEA. The CDR3 loop spans 14 amino acids. The CDR3 nucleotides are TGTGCCAGCAGCTTTAATAGCGGTTACAATGAGCAGTTCTTC. Protein sequence: CASSFNSGYNEQFF.

CDR3 loop: CASSLPGTGSNYGYTF. In DNA form, the CDR3 reads TGTGCCAGCAGTCTCCCCGGGACAGGATCTAACTATGGCTACACCTTC. This sequence joins TRBV28 and TRBJ1-2; 8 nucleotides match TRBD1. The CDR3 runs to 16 residues. V lost 5 bases and J lost 0; bases outside the gene matches: 8. Germline V lookup: CDR1 MDHEN, CDR2 SYDVKM.

CDR3 amino acids: CASSQVRRDRANQPQHF. In DNA form, the CDR3 reads TGTGCCAGCAGCCAAGTCCGCCGGGACAGAGCAAATCAGCCCCAGCATTTT. V is TRBV14 and J is TRBJ1-5; 7 nucleotides agree with TRBD1. Germline V gene sequence: CDR1 SGHDN, CDR2 FVKESK. The CDR3 length is 17 residues. V shed 1 base, J shed 4 bases, and the junction held 10 bases outside the gene matches.

The chain joins TRBV5-1 to TRBJ2-2, with 10 bases identical to TRBD2. V gave up 1 base and J gave up 6 bases; unmatched junction bases: 3. The CDR3 contains 15 residues. Germline loops: CDR1 SGHRS, CDR2 YFSETQ. As DNA, the CDR3 is TGCGCCAGCAGCTTGCTAGCGGGAGCATCCGGGGAGCTGTTTTTT. The encoded protein is CASSLLAGASGELFF.

A single count supports this clone. This chain joins TRBV6-5 and TRBJ2-5; TRBD1 matches 8 bases. The tail of the sequence fits TRBJ2-7 better, so the J call may be wrong. This CDR3 has 14 amino acids. In germline, CDR1 is MNHEY, CDR2 SVGAGI. This CDR3 is CASRRTGLVYEQYF. The CDR3 nucleotides are TGTGCCAGCAGGAGGACAGGGCTCGTCTACGAGCAGTACTTC.

The rearrangement joins TRBV5-1 to TRBJ2-1, with 14 nucleotides matching TRBD2. V lost 1 base, J lost 9 bases, and 6 bases stayed unmatched. This CDR3 region has 16 residues. The germline gives CDR1 SGHRS, CDR2 YFSETQ. CDR3 sequence reads: CASSLSGTSGSGEQFF. CDR3 nucleotide sequence: TGCGCCAGCAGCTTGTCCGGGACTAGCGGGAGTGGTGAGCAGTTCTTC.

The J gene is TRBJ2-7, the V gene TRBV6-1, with 8 bases lining up with TRBD2. CDR1 is MNHNS and CDR2 is SASEGT in the germline V gene. V shed 1 base, J shed 5 bases, and the junction held 7 bases outside the gene matches. The CDR3 extends over 15 amino acids. This CDR3 is CASSEGRGGPHEQYF. CDR3 DNA: TGTGCCAGCAGTGAAGGCCGGGGGGGTCCCCACGAGCAGTACTTC.